This T cell receptor beta chain stems from a study of CD8 T cells in Susac syndrome. In the study overall: The Susac syndrome patients were therapy-naive, on corticosteroids, or on intravenous immunoglobulin alone at blood draw. Study results and limitations: The study acknowledged a relatively small number of individuals in its TCR sequencing and HLA analysis.

This clonotype was found a few times. Antigen unknown. Germline values: CDR1 SGHAT, CDR2 FQNNGV. This CDR3 has 14 amino acids. The junction had 7 bases not matched to a gene; V was cut back by 5 bases and J by 10 bases. With random hexamers, about 0.45 to 1 ug RNA was reverse transcribed. Multiplex immunoSEQ PCR targeted 54 Vbeta and 13 Jbeta TCR beta segments. TCRdb re-analysed the immunoSEQ multiplex PCR reads in MiXCR, keeping a single row per CDR3 protein. The sample records some 150,000 distinct CDR3 sequences, 85% to 95% being singletons. The T cells that were sequenced for TCR beta were CD8+ and CD4+ cells from blood.

The source of this sequence is a human donor with Susac syndrome. Sample: CD4+ T cells from PBMCs. The chain employs TRBV11-2 and TRBJ1-6; 8 bases map to TRBD1. The CDR3 bases are TGTGCCAGCAGCACCGGACAGGGAGGGTCACCCCTCCACTTT. This gives the protein CASSTGQGGSPLHF. The full variable domain, with the rest looked up from reference TRBV11-2 and TRBJ1-6, is EAGVAQSPRYKIIEKRQSVAFWCNPISGHATLYWYQQILGQGPKLLIQFQNNGVVDDSQLPKDRFSAERLKGVDSTLKIQPAKLEDSAVYLCASSTGQGGSPLHFGNGTRLTVT.